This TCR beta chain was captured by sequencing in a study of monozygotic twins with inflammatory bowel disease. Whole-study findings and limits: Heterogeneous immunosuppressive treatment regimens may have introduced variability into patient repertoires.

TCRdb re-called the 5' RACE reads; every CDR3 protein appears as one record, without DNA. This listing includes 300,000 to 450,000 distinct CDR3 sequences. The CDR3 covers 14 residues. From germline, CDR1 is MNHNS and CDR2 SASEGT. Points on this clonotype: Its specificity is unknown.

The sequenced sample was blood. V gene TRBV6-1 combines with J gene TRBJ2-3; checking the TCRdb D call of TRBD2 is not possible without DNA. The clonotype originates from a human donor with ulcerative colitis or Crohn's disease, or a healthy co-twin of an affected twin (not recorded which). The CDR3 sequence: CASRLTSGLDTQYF.